This T cell receptor beta chain was captured in a study of cytomegalovirus exposure and HLA in healthy donors. Study information: Within the Caucasian-associated ancestry cluster were about 81% of the roughly 400 genotyped donors. Whole-study findings and limits: Links to common viral pathogens appeared, in a later analysis, for several of the most significant clusters. In a later analysis, donors in an Asian-associated ancestry cluster reportedly had fewer N-insertions in productive TCRs than the cohort mean. TCR beta sequences reportedly predicted the HLA-A and HLA-B alleles of most subjects accurately.

This clone was seen only a few times. Its antigen is currently unknown. PCR used 60 Vbeta primers and 13 Jbeta primers. Assay used: immunoSEQ multiplex PCR; TCRdb lists only in-frame clones, some missing. Of about 140,000 clones listed, 75% to 85% are singletons. V dropped 0 bases and J dropped 9 bases, with 11 bases sitting between them. Per germline, CDR1 GTSNPN and CDR2 SVGIG (reference sequence). The CDR3 has 12 residues. The TCR comes from a man between 35 and 55 years old in good health and CMV-seronegative. The rearrangement links TRBV30 to TRBJ1-2; D unresolved. The sequenced material came from PBMCs. As DNA, the CDR3 is TGTGCCTGGAGTGTACTCCCCGAGTGCTACACCTTC. It is translated as CAWSVLPECYTF.